This T cell receptor (beta chain) was profiled in a study of shared clonotypes between healthy human individuals. In the authors' methods: ImmunoSEQ gave junction-only sequences without quality scores, so filtering differed. Repertoires were generated with immunoSEQ multiplex PCR, while TCRdb's copy carries only in-frame clones and drops some. The DNA was the basis for D and trimming; V, J and clone size are from that table. The table shows under 600,000 clones, with more than 95% occurring only once. The donors, healthy adults who were HIV-negative, had experienced no recent acute infections or vaccinations. Memory CD4+ cells were the fraction left after CD45RA+ naive selection. Material: naive CD4+ T cells sorted from blood. Documented subset: CD45RA+ positively selected. This clonotype originated in a woman aged 25 to 39 in good health.

In DNA form, the CDR3 reads TGTGCCAGCAGTCTACAGATAGCCAAAAACATTCAGTACTTC. Protein product: CASSLQIAKNIQYF. The chain recombines TRBV28 with TRBJ2-4, with D uncertain. This CDR3 comprises 14 residues. V lost 5 bases to trimming and J lost 0 bases, with 8 bases between them. Germline V lookup: CDR1 MDHEN, CDR2 SYDVKM.